The source of this TCR beta chain is a study of cytotoxic CD8 clonotypes in ibrutinib-treated CLL. About the research overall: Per sample, productive templates averaged 255,043 and productive rearrangements averaged 94,082. Study-level points and caveats: Baseline levels were approached again at progression, after clonality had risen at ibrutinib response.

Germline values: CDR1 SGHVS, CDR2 FQNEAQ. V lost 3 bases and J lost 5, with 16 bases in between. The CDR3 contains 16 residues. Sequencing was performed with immunoSEQ multiplex PCR; in TCRdb, only in-frame clones are kept and a portion is missing. The table records 110,000 to 150,000 clones, more than 85% of them present only once. Turning to this clone: What it binds is not known.

This clonotype originated in a human donor with chronic lymphocytic leukemia. The gene calls are TRBV7-8 and TRBJ2-2; D is uncertain. The sample here was PBMCs, taken after 12 months of ibrutinib treatment. The CDR3 DNA reads as TGTGCCAGCAGCTTTGGCGAACAGATTTTGACCGGGGAGCTGTTTTTT. This codes for CASSFGEQILTGELFF.